Included here is one T cell receptor beta chain sequence, with context. No antigen is known for it. This sample was taken from a study of blood T cells in healthy people across ages. Primers used in a second PCR of roughly 7 to 11 cycles were a sample-barcoded 5' primer and a J-beta primer mix. Each CDR3 protein gets one entry after TCRdb re-called the 5' RACE reads with MiXCR. In the table there are about 1.7 million distinct CDR3 sequences, roughly 27% of which are singletons. Staff drew around 10 milliliters of peripheral blood from each donor. The CDR3 is made up of 15 amino acids. Trimming cost V 4 bases and J 10 bases, with 18 bases left between them. Per the germline V gene, CDR1 is SGHRS and CDR2 is YFSETQ. Broader study findings: Per-million-T-cell TCR beta diversity fell roughly linearly with age. There was no known CMV status for donors, so expanded clonotype changes were possibly confounded.

This sequence originates from a woman younger than 45 in good health. The chain has TRBV5-1 and TRBJ1-6; D may be TRBD1 (6 bases). The sample taken for sequencing was blood. The CDR3: CASSRQVVSESPLHF. The CDR3 DNA reads TGCGCCAGCAGCCGACAGGTAGTGTCAGAATCACCCCTCCACTTT.